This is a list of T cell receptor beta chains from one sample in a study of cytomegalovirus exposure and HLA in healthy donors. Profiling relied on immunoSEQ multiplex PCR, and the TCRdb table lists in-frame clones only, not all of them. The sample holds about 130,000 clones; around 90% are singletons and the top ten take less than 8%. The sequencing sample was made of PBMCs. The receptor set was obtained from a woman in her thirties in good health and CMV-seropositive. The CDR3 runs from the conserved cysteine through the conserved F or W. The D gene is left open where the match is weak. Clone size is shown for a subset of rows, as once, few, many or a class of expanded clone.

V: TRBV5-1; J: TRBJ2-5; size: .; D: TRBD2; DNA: TGCGCCAGCACCTGGGGGCTAGCGGGATCCCAAGAGACCCAGTACTTC; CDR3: CASTWGLAGSQETQYF
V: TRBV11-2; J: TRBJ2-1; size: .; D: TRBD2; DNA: TGTGCCAGCAGCGGGCTAGCGGGTTTCAATGAGCAGTTCTTC; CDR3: CASSGLAGFNEQFF
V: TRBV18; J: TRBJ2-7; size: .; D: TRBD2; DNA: TGTGCCAGCTCGGTGACGGGAGGGAGCTCCGAGCAGTACTTC; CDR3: CASSVTGGSSEQYF
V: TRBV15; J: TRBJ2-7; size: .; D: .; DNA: TGTGCCACCAGCAGAGAAACCGGCAGGGCTTACGAGCAGTACTTC; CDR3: CATSRETGRAYEQYF
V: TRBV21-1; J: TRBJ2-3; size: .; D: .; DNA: TGTGCCAGCACCACCGCGAAGGAGGTTGCAGGAGACACGGATACGCAGTATTTT; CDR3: CASTTAKEVAGDTDTQYF
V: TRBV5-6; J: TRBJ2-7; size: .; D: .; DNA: TGTGCCAGCAGCCCGACAGAGCTTCCCTACGAGCAGTACTTC; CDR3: CASSPTELPYEQYF
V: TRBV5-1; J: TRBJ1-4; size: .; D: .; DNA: TGCGCCAGCAGCTTTTCGGGGGAAAAACTGTTTTTT; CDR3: CASSFSGEKLFF
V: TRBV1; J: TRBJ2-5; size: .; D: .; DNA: TGCACCAGCAGCCAAGAAAATGCTAGCGGGAGTCGGGAGACCCAGTACTTC; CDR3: CTSSQENASGSRETQYF
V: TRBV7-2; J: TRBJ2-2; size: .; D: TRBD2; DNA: TGTGCCAGCAGCACCCTAGCGGGGAACACCGGGGAGCTGTTTTTT; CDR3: CASSTLAGNTGELFF
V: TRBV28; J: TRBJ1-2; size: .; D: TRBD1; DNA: TGTGCCAGCAGTTTAAGTGGTAGGGGGCCGAGTGGCTACACCTTC; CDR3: CASSLSGRGPSGYTF
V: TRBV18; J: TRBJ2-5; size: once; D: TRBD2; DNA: TGTGCCAGCGCCCGAAGAGCGGGGCCACAAGAGACCCAGTACTTC; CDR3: CASARRAGPQETQYF
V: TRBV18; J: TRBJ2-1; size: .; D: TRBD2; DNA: TGTGCCAGCTCACCCCCTAGCGGGGGTACCTACAATGAGCAGTTCTTC; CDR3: CASSPPSGGTYNEQFF
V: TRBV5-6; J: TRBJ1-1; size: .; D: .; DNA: TGTGCCAGCAGCTCGGTAGGGGGTGGCGGCCGGGAAGCTTTCTTT; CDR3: CASSSVGGGGREAFF
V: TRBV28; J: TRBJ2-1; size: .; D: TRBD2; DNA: TGTGCCAGCAGTCTCCAGGGACTAGCGGGAGTCGATGAGCAGTTCTTC; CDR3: CASSLQGLAGVDEQFF
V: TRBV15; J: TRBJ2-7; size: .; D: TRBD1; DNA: TGTGCCACCAGCAGAACGGGACAGATCTCCCTCTACGAGCAGTACTTC; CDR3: CATSRTGQISLYEQYF
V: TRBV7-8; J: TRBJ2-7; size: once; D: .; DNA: TGTGCCAGCAGCTTAGTAAATGGAGGTATTGGCGAGCAGTACTTC; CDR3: CASSLVNGGIGEQYF
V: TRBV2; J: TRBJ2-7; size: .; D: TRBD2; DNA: TGTGCCAGCAGGGTTAGCGGGATTAACTCCTACGAGCAGTACTTC; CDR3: CASRVSGINSYEQYF
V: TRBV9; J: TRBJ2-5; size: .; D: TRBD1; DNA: TGTGCCAGCACCGTCGACAGGGGAGGCGAGACCCAGTACTTC; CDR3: CASTVDRGGETQYF
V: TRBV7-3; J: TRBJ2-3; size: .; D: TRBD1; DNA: TGTGCCAGCAGTCCCGGGACAGGAGGGAAGGATACGCAGTATTTT; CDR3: CASSPGTGGKDTQYF
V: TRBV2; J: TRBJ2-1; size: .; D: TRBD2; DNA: TGTGCCAGCAGTATTAGCGGGAAATCCTACAATGAGCAGTTCTTC; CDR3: CASSISGKSYNEQFF
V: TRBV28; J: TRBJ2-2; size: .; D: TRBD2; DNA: TGTGCCAGCAGTTTAGGGCTAGCGGGAGTCGGGGAGCTGTTTTTT; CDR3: CASSLGLAGVGELFF
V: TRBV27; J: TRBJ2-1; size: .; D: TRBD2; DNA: TGTGCCAGCAGTTACGTAGGTCTAGCGGGAGGCAATGAGCAGTTCTTC; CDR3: CASSYVGLAGGNEQFF
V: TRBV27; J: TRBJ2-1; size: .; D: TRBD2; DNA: TGTGCCAGCAGTCCGGGGACTAGCGGGTACAATGAGCAGTTCTTC; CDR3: CASSPGTSGYNEQFF
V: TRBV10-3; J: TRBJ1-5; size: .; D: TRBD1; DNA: TGTGCCATCAGTGAATTTACAGGGGTTACCAATCAGCCCCAGCATTTT; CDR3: CAISEFTGVTNQPQHF
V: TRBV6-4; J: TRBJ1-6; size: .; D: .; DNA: TGTGCCACCGCGCAACCCAGGTGGCAGCATAATTCACCCCTCCACTTT; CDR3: CATAQPRWQHNSPLHF
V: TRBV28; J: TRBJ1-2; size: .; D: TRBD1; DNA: TGTGCCAGCAGAGAGGGACAGGGTGGCTATGGCTACACCTTC; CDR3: CASREGQGGYGYTF
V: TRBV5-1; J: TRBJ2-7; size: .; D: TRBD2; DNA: TGCGCCAGCAGCTTGGCGGTAGCGGGATTATACGAGCAGTACTTC; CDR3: CASSLAVAGLYEQYF
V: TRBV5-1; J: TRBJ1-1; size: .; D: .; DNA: TGCGCCAGCAGCCTCCATAGATCGGACACTGAAGCTTTCTTT; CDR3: CASSLHRSDTEAFF
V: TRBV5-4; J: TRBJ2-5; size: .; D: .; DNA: TGTGCCAGCAGCTTGAGGACAAGCTCGGAGACCCAGTACTTC; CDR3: CASSLRTSSETQYF
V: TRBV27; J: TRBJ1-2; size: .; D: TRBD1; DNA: TGTGCCAGCGGGCCCGTTTATGTGACAGGGGATGGCTACACCTTC; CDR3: CASGPVYVTGDGYTF
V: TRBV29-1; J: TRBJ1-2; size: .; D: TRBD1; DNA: TGCAGCGGACGACAGGGTAACTATGGCTACACCTTC; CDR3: CSGRQGNYGYTF
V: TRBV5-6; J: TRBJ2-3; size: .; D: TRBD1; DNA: TGTGCCAGCAGCTCAACCGGGACAGGGGGTTCAGATACGCAGTATTTT; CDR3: CASSSTGTGGSDTQYF
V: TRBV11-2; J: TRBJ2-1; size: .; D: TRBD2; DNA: TGTGCCAGCACCCTTGGGGCTAGCGGGGACTACAATGAGCAGTTCTTC; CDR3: CASTLGASGDYNEQFF
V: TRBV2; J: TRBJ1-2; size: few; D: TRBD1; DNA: TGTGCCATCCCGAGGGTGGACAGGGAGACCTATGGCTACACCTTC; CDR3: CAIPRVDRETYGYTF
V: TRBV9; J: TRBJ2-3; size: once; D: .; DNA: TGTGCCAGCAGCGCACCTCTCAGCGAGATTTACACAGATACGCAGTATTTT; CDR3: CASSAPLSEIYTDTQYF
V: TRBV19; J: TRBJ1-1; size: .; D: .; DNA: TGTGCCAGTAGTATAGGGGCAGGGTGGATGAACACTGAAGCTTTCTTT; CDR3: CASSIGAGWMNTEAFF
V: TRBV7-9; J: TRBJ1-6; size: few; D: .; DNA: TGTGCCAGCAGCTTAATGGGGCAGGGGAATTCACCCCTCCACTTT; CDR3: CASSLMGQGNSPLHF
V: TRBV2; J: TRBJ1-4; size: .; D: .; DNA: TGTGCCAGCAGTCCAGGGGCGACTAATGAAAAACTGTTTTTT; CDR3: CASSPGATNEKLFF
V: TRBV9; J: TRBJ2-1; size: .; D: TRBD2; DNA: TGTGCCAGCAGCGTAGCGGGAGGGCCTTCGGTCGATGAGCAGTTCTTC; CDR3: CASSVAGGPSVDEQFF
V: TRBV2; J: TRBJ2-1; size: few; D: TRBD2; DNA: TGTGCCAGCAGTGATTCTTATAGCGGGACCCAGGGCAATGAGCAGTTCTTC; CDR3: CASSDSYSGTQGNEQFF
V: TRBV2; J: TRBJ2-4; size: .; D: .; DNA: TGTGCCAGCAGCCCGGAAGGCAGCCCGGGCATTCAGTACTTC; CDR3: CASSPEGSPGIQYF
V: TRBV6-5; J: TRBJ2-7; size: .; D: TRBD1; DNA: TGTGCCACGAGCCTGGACAGGGGTATCAACGAGCAGTACTTC; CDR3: CATSLDRGINEQYF
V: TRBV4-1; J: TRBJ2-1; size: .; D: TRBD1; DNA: TGCGCCAGCAGCGATAGCCGGGACAGGGTGGGGAATGAGCAGTTCTTC; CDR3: CASSDSRDRVGNEQFF
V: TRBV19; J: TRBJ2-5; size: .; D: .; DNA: TGTGCCAGTAGTATAGGTGCGGGACCCTCGGAGACCCAGTACTTC; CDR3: CASSIGAGPSETQYF
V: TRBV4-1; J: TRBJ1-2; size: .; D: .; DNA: TGCGCCAGCAGCCAACACGTCCGGGAGGGATATGGCTACACCTTC; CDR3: CASSQHVREGYGYTF
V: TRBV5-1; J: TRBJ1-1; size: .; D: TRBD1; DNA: TGCGCCAGCAGGGGAGCACAGGGGTACACTGAAGCTTTCTTT; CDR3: CASRGAQGYTEAFF
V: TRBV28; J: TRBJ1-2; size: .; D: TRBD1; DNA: TGTGCCAGCAGTCGGGTGGGACAGGGGCCTTATGGCTACACCTTC; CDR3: CASSRVGQGPYGYTF
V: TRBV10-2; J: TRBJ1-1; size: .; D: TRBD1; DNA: TGCGCCAGCAGTCCTCCTGACAGGGGGAGCACTGAAGCTTTCTTT; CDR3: CASSPPDRGSTEAFF
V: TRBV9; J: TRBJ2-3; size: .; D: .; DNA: TGTGCCAGCAGCGTAGCGGTTAGCATCTCAGATACGCAGTATTTT; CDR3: CASSVAVSISDTQYF
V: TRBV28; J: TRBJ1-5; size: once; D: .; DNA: TGTGCCAGCAGCCACCGGTTGGAAGGTACAGGGCCCCAGCATTTT; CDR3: CASSHRLEGTGPQHF
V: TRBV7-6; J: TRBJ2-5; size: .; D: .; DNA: TGTGCCAGCAGCTTAGTAGGGGGACAAGAGACCCAGTACTTC; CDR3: CASSLVGGQETQYF
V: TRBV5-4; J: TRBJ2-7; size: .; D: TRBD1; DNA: TGTGCCAGCAGCTTCGGGACAGGCCTCTACGAGCAGTACTTC; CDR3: CASSFGTGLYEQYF
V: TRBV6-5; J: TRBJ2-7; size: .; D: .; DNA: TGTGCCAGCAGTTACTCTCTCGAGCAGTACTTC; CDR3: CASSYSLEQYF